The 24 T cell receptor beta chains presented below share a single source sample, sequenced in a study of response to subunit inactivated influenza vaccine. TCRdb independently ran MiXCR on the RT-PCR reads; one entry per CDR3 protein. The data hold roughly 670,000 distinct CDR3 sequences, with less than 15% observed a single time. The sample here was PBMCs from blood, taken 14 to 15 days before vaccination. The receptors come from a man between 45 and 60 years old who received an inactivated influenza vaccine.

There are a few counts of this clonotype. The genes are TRBV15 and TRBJ1-4; D gene unclear. The CDR3 sequence is 17 residues long. V lost 0 bases and J lost 10, with 21 bases in between. Germline assignment: CDR1 LNHNV and CDR2 YYDKDF (reference sequence). DNA for the CDR3: TGTGCCACCAGCAGAGATGTCGCAGAGACGCCCGTCGGAAAACTGTTTTTT. Encoded protein: CATSRDVAETPVGKLFF.

The V and J genes are TRBV4-1 and TRBJ2-2; unclear D gene. The CDR3 sequence is 16 residues long. V lost 0 bases and J lost 4, with 12 bases in between. Germline V CDR1 and CDR2: MGHRA, YSYEKL. The CDR3 nucleotides read TGCGCCAGCAGCCAAGAAATCCGGGCCCGCACCGGGGAGCTGTTTTTT. This translates into CASSQEIRARTGELFF.

Concerning this clonotype: The junction departs from the called germline gene at one end, perhaps through a read error. This chain joins TRBV20-1 and TRBJ2-1; the match to TRBD2 covers 11 bases. Germline V gene lookup returns CDR1 DFQATT and CDR2 SNEGSKA (reference sequence). The CDR3 loop spans 14 amino acids. The CDR3 is CSARGSGGAYEQFF. The CDR3 coding sequence is TGCAGTGCCAGAGGTAGCGGGGGGGCGTATGAGCAGTTCTTC.

This clonotype has a handful of counts. The chain couples TRBV7-9 to TRBJ2-1, with D unclear. The CDR3 is 13 residues long. Germline V gene data show CDR1 as SEHNR and CDR2 as FQNEAQ (reference sequence). The germline V and J ends were trimmed by 5 bases and 4 bases, with 9 bases remaining between them. CDR3 coding DNA: TGTGCCAGCAGCCCGCAGCGATACAATGAGCAGTTCTTC. This sequence encodes CASSPQRYNEQFF. Variable domain in full (rest from reference TRBV7-9 and TRBJ2-1): DTGVSQNPRHKITKRGQNVTFRCDPISEHNRLYWYRQTLGQGPEFLTYFQNEAQLEKSRLLSDRFSAERPKGSFSTLEIQRTEQGDSAMYLCASSPQRYNEQFFGPGTRLTVL.

The chain recombines TRBV5-1 with TRBJ2-7; TRBD1 matches 9 bases. The V and J ends lost 4 bases and 4 bases, in that order; junction bases with no gene match: 6. CDR1 and CDR2 from the germline V gene are SGHRS and YFSETQ. CDR3 length: 14 amino acids. CDR3 DNA: TGCGCCAGCAGCATGGGACAGGGATCGTACGAGCAGTACTTC. Translated: CASSMGQGSYEQYF.

This clonotype was observed many times. The J gene is TRBJ2-7, the V gene TRBV20-1, with 9 bases aligning to TRBD2. Looked up from germline, CDR1 is DFQATT and CDR2 is SNEGSKA (reference sequence). V lost 2 bases to trimming and J lost 4 bases; unmatched junction nucleotides: 6. This CDR3 is 14 amino acids long. CDR3: CSARNSGSRYEQYF. CDR3 sequence (DNA): TGCAGTGCTAGAAATAGCGGGAGTAGGTACGAGCAGTACTTC.

This clonotype was seen only a few times. The J gene is TRBJ1-1, the V gene TRBV4-3; a possible D gene is TRBD1 (5 bases). CDR3 length: 15 residues. V lost 0 bases and J lost 0, with 8 bases in between. Germline V gene lookup returns CDR1 LGHNA and CDR2 YSLEER. Here the CDR3 reads CASSQDEGMNTEAFF. The CDR3 DNA follows: TGCGCCAGCAGCCAAGATGAGGGGATGAACACTGAAGCTTTCTTT.

The chain recombines TRBV5-1 with TRBJ2-1; 12 positions agree with TRBD2. Germline V lookup: CDR1 SGHRS, CDR2 YFSETQ. The length of the CDR3 is 16 residues. The ends lost 0 bases at V and 8 bases at J; junction bases unmatched: 6. The CDR3, as DNA: TGCGCCAGCAGCTTGGAGGCTAGCGGGAGGGCCGATGAGCAGTTCTTC. Protein: CASSLEASGRADEQFF.

V gene TRBV20-1 combines with J gene TRBJ1-2; D not certain. V lost 6 bases to trimming and J lost 0 bases, with 11 bases between them. This CDR3 contains 13 residues. Germline V CDR1 and CDR2: DFQATT, SNEGSKA (reference sequence). The CDR3 DNA reads as TGCAGTGCCGAGGACCGCGCTAACTATGGCTACACCTTC. Its protein product is CSAEDRANYGYTF.

The chain uses TRBV5-1 and TRBJ2-5, with TRBD1 identical over 8 bases. In germline, CDR1 is SGHRS, CDR2 YFSETQ. CDR3 size: 16 residues. The ends lost 4 bases at V and 1 base at J; junction bases unmatched: 9. The CDR3 sequence is CASSKGQGAIQETQYF. The CDR3 DNA reads TGCGCCAGCAGCAAAGGACAGGGTGCAATCCAAGAGACCCAGTACTTC.

This rearrangement joins TRBV4-2 to TRBJ1-1; 7 positions agree with TRBD1. CDR3 length: 14 residues. Trimming cost V 2 bases and J 3 bases; bases outside gene matches: 3. From germline, CDR1 is LGHNA and CDR2 YNFKEQ. The CDR3 loop reads CASSQITGDTEAFF. The CDR3 DNA reads as TGTGCCAGCAGCCAAATAACAGGGGACACTGAAGCTTTCTTT.

This clonotype has a count of ten or more. The chain is built from TRBV2 and TRBJ2-5; D not certain. The CDR3 sequence is 13 residues long. Germline assignment: CDR1 SNHLY and CDR2 FYNNEI. V gave up 4 bases and J gave up 4 bases, with 10 bases separating them. The DNA for the CDR3 is TGTGCCAGCAGTGTATCCCTAGTAGAGACCCAGTACTTC. It translates to CASSVSLVETQYF.

This clonotype was recorded a few times. V is TRBV29-1 and J is TRBJ1-5; D call uncertain. This CDR3 is 13 amino acids long. Deletions cut 7 bases from V and 6 bases from J, with 16 bases between. Germline values: CDR1 SQVTM, CDR2 ANQGSEA. In DNA form, the CDR3 reads TGCAGCGGGTGTTTTGGGGAGGGTCAGCCCCAGCATTTT. This translates into CSGCFGEGQPQHF.

In its sample, this clonotype was seen a few times. V gene TRBV12-3 or TRBV12-4 combines with J gene TRBJ2-6; the match to TRBD1 covers 7 bases. V gave up 5 bases and J gave up 3 bases; unmatched junction bases: 10. This CDR3 has 17 residues. CDR3 protein: CASSDRVLSFGANVLTF. The CDR3 DNA sequence: TGTGCCAGCAGTGACAGGGTGTTAAGCTTTGGGGCCAACGTCCTGACTTTC.

In its sample, this clonotype was seen many times. The genes are TRBV18 and TRBJ2-5; no reliable D call. Trimming took 8 bases from V and 5 from J, leaving 9 bases between them. The CDR3 totals 11 residues. The germline V gene has CDR1 KGHSH and CDR2 LQKENI. CDR3 sequence reads: CASSPRETQYF. CDR3 DNA: TGTGCCAGCAGCCCCCGGGAGACCCAGTACTTC.

This clonotype was detected only a few times. The rearrangement links TRBV7-9 to TRBJ1-2; 10 bases align to TRBD1. CDR1 SEHNR and CDR2 FQNEAQ come from the germline V gene (reference sequence). There are 15 residues in the CDR3. Trimming at V came to 5 bases and at J to 5 bases, leaving 8 bases not matched to a gene. The CDR3 bases are TGTGCCAGCAGCCCCGACAGGGGGCGGATTTATGGCTACACCTTC. Protein product: CASSPDRGRIYGYTF.

This clonotype appeared a few times. The chain carries TRBV18 and TRBJ1-2; D remains ambiguous. CDR3 length: 12 amino acids. V lost 5 bases and J 8 bases, leaving 12 bases between the germline ends. CDR1 is KGHSH and CDR2 is LQKENI in the germline V gene. CDR3 loop: CASSAMEYGYTF. The CDR3 nucleotides are TGTGCCAGCTCAGCCATGGAGTACGGCTACACCTTC.

In this sample, this clonotype turned up once. The gene calls are TRBV12-3 or TRBV12-4 and TRBJ2-1; D not certain. V dropped 5 bases and J dropped 8 bases, with 13 bases sitting between them. There are 13 residues in the CDR3. CDR3 sequence reads: CASSTRAPDEQFF. The CDR3 nucleotides are TGTGCCAGCAGTACCCGGGCCCCCGATGAGCAGTTCTTC.

This clonotype was counted a few times. The J gene is TRBJ2-3, the V gene TRBV18; weak D call: TRBD1 (6 bases). CDR3 length: 15 residues. Trimming removed 5 bases from V and 0 bases from J, with 12 bases in between. Germline V gives CDR1 KGHSH, CDR2 LQKENI. CDR3 in DNA: TGTGCCAGCTCAGATTCCCAGGGGAGCACAGATACGCAGTATTTT. Translated, it gives CASSDSQGSTDTQYF.

This clonotype was detected many times. The J gene is TRBJ2-1, the V gene TRBV4-3, with 8 nucleotides matching TRBD1. Germline values: CDR1 LGHNA, CDR2 YSLEER. The CDR3 covers 17 residues. Unmatched junction bases numbered 11, after V lost 0 bases and J lost 7 bases. This chain's CDR3 is CASSQDSARGPWNEQFF. CDR3 DNA: TGCGCCAGCAGCCAAGATTCGGCCAGGGGGCCGTGGAATGAGCAGTTCTTC.

In its sample, this clonotype was seen many times. The J gene is TRBJ2-1, the V gene TRBV19, with D perhaps given as TRBD1 or TRBD2 (5 bases each). The CDR3 contains 14 residues. V was pared by 5 bases and J by 3 bases, with 11 bases between. Germline-derived CDR1 and CDR2 are LNHDA and SQIVND (reference sequence). The CDR3 loop reads CASSGLDSYNEQFF. CDR3 sequence (DNA): TGTGCCAGTAGTGGACTCGACAGCTACAATGAGCAGTTCTTC.

This clonotype is a singleton in its sample. The chain carries TRBV6-2 or TRBV6-3 and TRBJ2-1; 16 positions match TRBD2. The CDR3 length is 17 residues. CDR1 and CDR2 (germline): MNHEY, SVGEGT. The junction had 9 bases not matched to a gene; V was cut back by 6 bases and J by 7 bases. The CDR3 bases are TGTGCCAGCAGCGGGACTAGCGGGAGGGCCCGTCTGAATGAGCAGTTCTTC. Translation: CASSGTSGRARLNEQFF.

This clonotype was observed at least ten times. The CDR3 loop is CASSSSGGADTQYF. Written as DNA, the CDR3 is TGTGCCAGCAGTTCTAGCGGGGGGGCGGATACGCAGTATTTT. This chain links TRBV6-4 with TRBJ2-3; TRBD2 aligns across 12 bases. The CDR3 is 14 amino acids. V shed 5 bases and J 6 bases; nucleotides not matched to a gene: 3. Germline CDR1 and CDR2: MRHNA and SNTAGT.

The chain combines TRBV5-6 with TRBJ2-1; TRBD1 is a possible D gene (6 bases). CDR1 SGHDT and CDR2 YYEEEE come from the germline V gene. The V end was cut by 4 bases, the J end by 12 bases, with 14 bases between. This CDR3 spans 12 amino acids. The CDR3 region has the DNA TGTGCCAGCAGCAGTTTACAGGGTTTGCAGTTCTTC. Its protein is CASSSLQGLQFF. Together with reference TRBV5-6 and TRBJ2-1, the CDR3 gives the full variable domain: DAGVTQSPTHLIKTRGQQVTLRCSPKSGHDTVSWYQQALGQGPQFIFQYYEEEERQRGNFPDRFSGHQFPNYSSELNVNALLLGDSALYLCASSSLQGLQFFGPGTRLTVL.